This T cell receptor (beta chain) was documented in a study of OX40 agonist ivuxolimab in advanced cancers. Regarding the research as a whole: Ivuxolimab was an agonistic, fully human IgG2 monoclonal antibody directed against OX40 (CD134), a costimulatory receptor. Intravenous ivuxolimab was administered to patients every 2 weeks at six dose levels: 0.01, 0.1, 0.3, 1.5, 3 and 10 mg/kg. Among the 52 dose-escalation patients, about 19 had hepatocellular carcinoma, around 15 melanoma, 9 renal cell carcinoma and 9 head and neck cancer. In the dose-escalation cohort, approximately 83% of patients were male, and the mean age was approximately 60 years with a range of roughly 23 to 90. Prior anti-PD-1, anti-PD-L1 or anti-CTLA-4 therapy was permitted, and 35% to 40% of dose-escalation patients had received checkpoint inhibitors. Partial responses were achieved by three dose-escalation patients, of whom one had hepatocellular carcinoma and two had cutaneous melanoma. The purpose of peripheral TCRbeta sequencing was to test whether ivuxolimab changed TCR sequence diversity and led to clonal T-cell expansion. The paper covers the monotherapy dose-escalation part of the phase I ivuxolimab trial, which included N ≈ 57 patients. Study-level results and caveats: At doses from 0.1 to 3.0 mg/kg, clonal expansion was seen in both CD4+ and CD8+ blood T cells between baseline and week 6. In the 0.1-3.0 mg/kg groups, partial responders were among the patients with the lowest normalized peripheral clonal expansion, particularly in CD8+ T cells. The antigen specificity of the clonally expanded peripheral T cells was not determined. After ivuxolimab, CD8+ T cells had more expanded clones than CD4+ T cells on average. Low levels of normalized T-cell clonal expansion were also seen in some patients who did not respond.

For this clone: Its specific antigen is unknown. No qualities accompany the bases; no much larger clone lies one base away.

Patients with autoimmune disease history or receiving systemic immunosuppression were excluded from the trial. Peripheral blood for TCR sequencing was collected from all dose cohorts at baseline, on cycle 4 day 1, and on cycle 7 day 1. Samples came from an open-label, multicenter, first-in-human phase I dose-escalation trial of ivuxolimab. The trial enrolled adults with locally advanced or metastatic head and neck squamous cell, hepatocellular, melanoma or renal cell carcinoma. Before TCR sequencing, CD4+ and CD8+ T cells were separately sorted from peripheral blood. For sequencing of the TCRbeta CDR3 region, genomic DNA was extracted from the sorted cells. The immunoSEQ Assay was used to sequence the TCRbeta CDR3 regions. Sourced from immuneACCESS, this table was stored by TCRdb with only in-frame sequences that have V and J called. A share of the clones is absent; for the studies checked, an unresolved V gene accounts for under half, and the remainder has no known explanation. This sample holds around 79,000 clones; 85% to 90% were observed only once. The ten largest clonotypes hold around 0.8% of the sample.

Reading the germline V gene gives CDR1 SNHLY and CDR2 FYNNEI. Germline trimming: 7 bases from V, 13 bases from J; junction bases outside gene matches: 8. The CDR3 holds 13 amino acids from the cysteine to the phenylalanine. Only the CDR3 DNA stays, 39 bases, in frame from base 1. This receptor was obtained from an adult with an advanced solid tumor such as melanoma, head and neck, liver or kidney cancer. Recombination joined TRBV2 with TRBJ2-1; TRBD1 lines up with 12 middle nucleotides. The sample was CD4+ or CD8+ T cells sorted from blood, taken in a trial of the OX40 agonist ivuxolimab. Read as DNA, the sequence is TGTGCCAGCACCGAAGGGACAGGGGGCCTACAGTTCTTC. This sequence encodes CASTEGTGGLQFF.